This TCR beta chain was observed in a study of T cells in Graves' hyperthyroidism and ophthalmopathy. Study-wide results and caveats: A 13 V-J signature model discriminated ophthalmopathy versus stable hyperthyroidism.

In patients aged 18 to 65, hyperthyroidism was newly diagnosed, with duration under 2 months. The study left out patients who had uncontrolled infection, other autoimmune disease, pregnancy or lactation. Trimming at V came to 2 bases and at J to 7 bases, leaving 9 bases not matched to a gene. Germline-derived CDR1 and CDR2 are SGHTA and FQGTGA. This CDR3 region has 16 residues. This clonotype was observed many times. Its antigen remains unidentified. RNA transcripts yielded amplified TCR beta CDR3 regions. The HTBI primer set drove a first-round RT-PCR of the TCR CDR3. TCRdb independently ran MiXCR on the multiplex PCR reads; one entry per CDR3 protein. The table records about 690,000 distinct CDR3 sequences, 15% to 20% of them present only once.

V gene TRBV7-3 combines with J gene TRBJ2-1, with TRBD2 matching over 9 bases. Source material: blood. The source is a man aged 50-59 years with Graves' hyperthyroidism. CDR3 protein: CASSLESSGNWNEQFF. CDR3 nucleotides: TGTGCCAGCAGCTTAGAATCTAGCGGGAATTGGAATGAGCAGTTCTTC. Full variable domain (outside the CDR3, taken from reference TRBV7-3 and TRBJ2-1): GAGVSQTPSNKVTEKGKYVELRCDPISGHTALYWYRQSLGQGPEFLIYFQGTGAADDSGLPNDRFFAVRPEGSVSTLKIQRTERGDSAVYLCASSLESSGNWNEQFFGPGTRLTVL.